This T cell receptor beta chain was observed in a study of vaccination and CD4 T cells after COVID-19. The overall study: Nasal swab PCR detected SARS-CoV-2 in convalescent patients, who comprised several mild cases and one severe case.

Treatment: approximately nine-day PBMC culture with coronavirus spike peptide pools or control peptides (ViraFEST assay). This CDR3 spans 18 amino acids. Trimming cost V 4 bases and J 4 bases; bases outside gene matches: 17. About this clonotype: Its antigen remains unidentified.

Sequence data for DNA of cultured CD4+ T cells were generated by the Oncomine TCR Beta short-read assay. TCRdb reprocessed the PCR reads via MiXCR and lists one record per CDR3 protein. The sample carries 15,000 to 20,000 distinct CDR3 sequences, 40% to 65% recorded once. This receptor was taken from a human donor who had recovered from COVID-19. Source material: CD4+ T cells from blood, cultured in vitro. This rearrangement joins TRBV12-3 or TRBV12-4 to TRBJ2-3; TRBD2 matches 7 bases. CDR3 in DNA: TGTGCCAGCAGTTCCGGCAGGAGAGGACTAGTTTATGCAGATACGCAGTATTTT. Its translation is CASSSGRRGLVYADTQYF.